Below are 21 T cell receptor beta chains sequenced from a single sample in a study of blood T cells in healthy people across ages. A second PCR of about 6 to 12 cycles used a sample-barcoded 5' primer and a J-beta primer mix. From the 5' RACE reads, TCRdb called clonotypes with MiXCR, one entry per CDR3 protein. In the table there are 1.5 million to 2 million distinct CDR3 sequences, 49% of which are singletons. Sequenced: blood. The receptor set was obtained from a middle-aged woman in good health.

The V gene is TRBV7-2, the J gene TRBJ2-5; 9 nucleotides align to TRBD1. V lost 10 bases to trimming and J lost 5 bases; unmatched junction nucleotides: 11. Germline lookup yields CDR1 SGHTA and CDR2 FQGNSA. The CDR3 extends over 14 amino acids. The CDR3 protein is CATGGQGRKETQYF. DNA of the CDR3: TGTGCCACAGGGGGACAGGGCCGAAAGGAGACCCAGTACTTC.

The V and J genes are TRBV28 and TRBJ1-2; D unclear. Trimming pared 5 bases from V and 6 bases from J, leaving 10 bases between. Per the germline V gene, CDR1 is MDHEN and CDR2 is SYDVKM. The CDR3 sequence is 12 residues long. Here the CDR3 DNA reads TGTGCCAGCAGTCCCCGAATGGATGGCTACACCTTC. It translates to CASSPRMDGYTF.

The CDR3 is CASSEAPLWTQNGRYGNQPQHF. The CDR3, as DNA: TGTGCCAGCAGTGAAGCACCCTTGTGGACTCAGAATGGTCGATATGGCAATCAGCCCCAGCATTTT. The V and J genes are TRBV2 and TRBJ1-5; D gene uncertain. The CDR3 runs to 22 residues. V lost 0 bases and J lost 2, with 29 bases in between. Germline V gives CDR1 SNHLY, CDR2 FYNNEI.

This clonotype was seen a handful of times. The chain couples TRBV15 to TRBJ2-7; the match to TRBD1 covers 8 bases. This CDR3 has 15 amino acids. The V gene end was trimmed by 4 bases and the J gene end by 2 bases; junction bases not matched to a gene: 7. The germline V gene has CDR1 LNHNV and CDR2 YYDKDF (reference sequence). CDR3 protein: CATSTDRGLPYEQYF. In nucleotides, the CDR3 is TGTGCCACCAGCACCGACAGGGGTCTCCCCTACGAGCAGTACTTC.

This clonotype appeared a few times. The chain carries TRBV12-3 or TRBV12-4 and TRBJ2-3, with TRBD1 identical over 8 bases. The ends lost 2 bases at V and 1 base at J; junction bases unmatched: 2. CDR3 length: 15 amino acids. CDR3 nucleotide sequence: TGTGCCAGCAGTTTAATGGACAGGGGCACAGATACGCAGTATTTT. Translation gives CASSLMDRGTDTQYF.

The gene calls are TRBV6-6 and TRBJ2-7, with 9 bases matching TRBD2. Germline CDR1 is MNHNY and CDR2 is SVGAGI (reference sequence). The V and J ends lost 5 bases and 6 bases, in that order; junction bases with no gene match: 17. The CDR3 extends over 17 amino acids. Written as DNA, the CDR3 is TGTGCCAGCAGTCCGGTTGTAGGGACTAGCAATTCAGGCGAGCAGTACTTC. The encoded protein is CASSPVVGTSNSGEQYF.

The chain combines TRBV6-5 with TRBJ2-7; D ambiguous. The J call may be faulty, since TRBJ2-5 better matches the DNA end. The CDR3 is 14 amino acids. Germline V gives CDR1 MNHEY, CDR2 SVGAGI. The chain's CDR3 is CASSYAGTRETQYF. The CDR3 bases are TGTGCCAGCAGTTACGCTGGCACACGGGAGACCCAGTACTTC.

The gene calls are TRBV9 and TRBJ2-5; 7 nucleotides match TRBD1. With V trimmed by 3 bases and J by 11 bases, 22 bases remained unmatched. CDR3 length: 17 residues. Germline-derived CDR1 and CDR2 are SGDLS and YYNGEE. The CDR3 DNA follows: TGTGCCAGCAGCGCCGAGACAGGGCCGGTTATGTCCAATGAGCAGTACTTC. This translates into CASSAETGPVMSNEQYF.

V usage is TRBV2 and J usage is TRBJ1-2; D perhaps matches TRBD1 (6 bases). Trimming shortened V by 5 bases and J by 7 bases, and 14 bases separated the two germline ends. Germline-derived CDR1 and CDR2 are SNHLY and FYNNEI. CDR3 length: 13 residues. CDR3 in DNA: TGTGCCAGCAGTTTACAGGGTCGGCGTGGCTACACCTTC. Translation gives CASSLQGRRGYTF. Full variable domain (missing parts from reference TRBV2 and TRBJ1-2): EPEVTQTPSHQVTQMGQEVILRCVPISNHLYFYWYRQILGQKVEFLVSFYNNEISEKSEIFDDQFSVERPDGSNFTLKIRSTKLEDSAMYFCASSLQGRRGYTFGSGTRLTVV.

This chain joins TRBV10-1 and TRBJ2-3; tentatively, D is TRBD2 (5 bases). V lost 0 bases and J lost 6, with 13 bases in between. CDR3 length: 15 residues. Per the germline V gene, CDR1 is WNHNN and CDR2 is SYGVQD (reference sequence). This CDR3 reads CASSESGVLWDTQYF. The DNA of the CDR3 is TGCGCCAGCAGTGAGTCCGGGGTATTGTGGGATACGCAGTATTTT.

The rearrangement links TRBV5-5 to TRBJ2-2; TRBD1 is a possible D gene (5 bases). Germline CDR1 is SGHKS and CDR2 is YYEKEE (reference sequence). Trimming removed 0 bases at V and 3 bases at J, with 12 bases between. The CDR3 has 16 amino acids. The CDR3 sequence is CASSLGQARDTGELFF. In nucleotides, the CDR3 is TGTGCCAGCAGCTTGGGCCAGGCCAGGGACACCGGGGAGCTGTTTTTT. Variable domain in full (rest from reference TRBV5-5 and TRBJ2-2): DAGVTQSPTHLIKTRGQQVTLRCSPISGHKSVSWYQQVLGQGPQFIFQYYEKEERGRGNFPDRFSARQFPNYSSELNVNALLLGDSALYLCASSLGQARDTGELFFGEGSRLTVL.

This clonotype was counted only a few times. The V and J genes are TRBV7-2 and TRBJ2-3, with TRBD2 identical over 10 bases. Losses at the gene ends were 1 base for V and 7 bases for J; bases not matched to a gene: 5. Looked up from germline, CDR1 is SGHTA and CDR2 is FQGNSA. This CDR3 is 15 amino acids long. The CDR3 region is CASSLEGLAVNTQYF. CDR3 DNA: TGTGCCAGCAGCTTAGAAGGACTAGCGGTAAATACGCAGTATTTT.

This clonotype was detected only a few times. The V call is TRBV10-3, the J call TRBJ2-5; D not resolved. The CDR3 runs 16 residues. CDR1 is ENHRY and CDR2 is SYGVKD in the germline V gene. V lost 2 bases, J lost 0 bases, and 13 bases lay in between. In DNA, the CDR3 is TGTGCCATCAGTGAGACGGTACCGTCGTACCAAGAGACCCAGTACTTC. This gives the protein CAISETVPSYQETQYF.

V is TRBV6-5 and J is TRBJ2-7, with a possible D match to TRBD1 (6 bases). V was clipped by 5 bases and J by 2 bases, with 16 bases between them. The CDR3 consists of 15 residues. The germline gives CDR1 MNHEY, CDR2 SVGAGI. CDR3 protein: CASSLSQGMAYEQYF. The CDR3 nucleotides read TGTGCCAGCAGTCTCTCACAGGGTATGGCCTACGAGCAGTACTTC.

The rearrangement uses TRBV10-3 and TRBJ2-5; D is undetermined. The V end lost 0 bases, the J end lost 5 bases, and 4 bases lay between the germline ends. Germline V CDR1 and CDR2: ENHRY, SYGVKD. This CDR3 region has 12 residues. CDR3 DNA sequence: TGTGCCATCAGTGAGTCCGATGAGACCCAGTACTTC. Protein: CAISESDETQYF.

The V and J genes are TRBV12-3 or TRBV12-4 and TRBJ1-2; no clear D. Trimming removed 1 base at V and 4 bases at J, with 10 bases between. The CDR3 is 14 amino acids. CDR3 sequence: CASSLVEAGYGYTF. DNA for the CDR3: TGTGCCAGCAGTTTAGTAGAGGCGGGCTATGGCTACACCTTC.

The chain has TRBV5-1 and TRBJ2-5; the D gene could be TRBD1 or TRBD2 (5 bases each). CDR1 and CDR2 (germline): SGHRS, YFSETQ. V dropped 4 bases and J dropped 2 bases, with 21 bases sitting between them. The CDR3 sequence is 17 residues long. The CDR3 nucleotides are TGCGCCAGCAGCGCCGCCATCGTCCGGGGACCACAAGAGACCCAGTACTTC. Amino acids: CASSAAIVRGPQETQYF.

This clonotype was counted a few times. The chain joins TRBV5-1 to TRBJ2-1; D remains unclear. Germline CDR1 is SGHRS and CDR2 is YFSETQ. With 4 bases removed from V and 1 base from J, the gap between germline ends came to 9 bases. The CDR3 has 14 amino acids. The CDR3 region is CASSRHGSYNEQFF. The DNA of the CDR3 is TGCGCCAGCAGCCGGCACGGATCCTACAATGAGCAGTTCTTC.

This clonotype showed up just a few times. The CDR3 sequence is CASSVGGTSGTDTQYF. In DNA form, the CDR3 reads TGTGCCAGCAGCGTAGGGGGGACTAGCGGGACAGATACGCAGTATTTT. This chain uses TRBV9 with TRBJ2-3; 12 bases line up with TRBD2. The CDR3 has 16 residues. The germline gives CDR1 SGDLS, CDR2 YYNGEE. J was trimmed by 3 bases and V by 0 bases; bases with no gene match: 2. Based on the CDR3 plus reference TRBV9 and TRBJ2-3, the full variable domain is DSGVTQTPKHLITATGQRVTLRCSPRSGDLSVYWYQQSLDQGLQFLIQYYNGEERAKGNILERFSAQQFPDLHSELNLSSLELGDSALYFCASSVGGTSGTDTQYFGPGTRLTVL.

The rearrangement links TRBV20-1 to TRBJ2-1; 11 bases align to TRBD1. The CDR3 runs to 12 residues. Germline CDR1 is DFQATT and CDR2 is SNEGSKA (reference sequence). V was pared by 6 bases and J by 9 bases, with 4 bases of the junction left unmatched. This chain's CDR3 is CSADRGQSEQFF. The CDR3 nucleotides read TGCAGTGCGGACAGGGGGCAGAGTGAGCAGTTCTTC.

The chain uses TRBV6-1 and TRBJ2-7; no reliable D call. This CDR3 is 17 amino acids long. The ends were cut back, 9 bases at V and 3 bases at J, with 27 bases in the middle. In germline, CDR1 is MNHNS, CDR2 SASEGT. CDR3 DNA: TGTGCCAGTGGGGTTAATATCCCTCTTCCTCCCTTCTACGAGCAGTACTTC. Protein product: CASGVNIPLPPFYEQYF.